Listed here is a single TCR beta chain. The antigen this receptor binds is unknown. The record has no base qualities; no much larger clone is one base away. V is cut by 3 bases and J by 5 bases, and the space between the germline ends is 7 bases. CDR3 length: 11 amino acids, cysteine to phenylalanine. Kept here is only the CDR3 DNA, which spans 33 bases and is read in frame from base 1. In the germline V gene (reference sequence), CDR1 corresponds to DFQATT and CDR2 to SNEGSKA. The source of the sample is a study of blood T cell repertoires in COVID-19 (dated by TCRdb to 2018 to 2021). Broadly, across the study: The collaborator samples originated in the United States, Italy and Spain and spanned the acute and convalescent phases of COVID-19. Subjects who had been exposed to COVID-19, were actively infected with it, or had recovered from it provided the deeply sampled blood TCRbeta repertoires that made up the dataset. A freely available public database, intended as a resource for researchers studying the immune response to SARS-CoV-2, is where the repertoires were released. The samples were drawn from two sources: the first 160 participants of the ongoing ImmuneRACE study, and some 1,300 subjects contributed by 6 global collaborators. Where available, HLA class I and class II types were taken from metadata supplied by the sample provider and were not determined by assay-based typing. A de-identified subject ID, COVID-19 status, age in years and sex were almost always included in the sample metadata. The material from the prospective study consisted of cDNA or gDNA derived from T cells, B-cell-depleted T cells, or PBMCs. Broad study findings and their caveats: The amount of clinical and demographic metadata varied by source and participant and was provided uncurated.

TCRbeta CDR3 regions were amplified from genomic DNA using the immunoSEQ Assay, a bias-controlled multiplex PCR. Per the authors' processing: The number of nucleated cells in each sample was estimated from the amplification of reference gene primers within the assay. To quantify the absolute abundance of each unique TCRbeta CDR3 rearrangement, sequence reads were collapsed and filtered. For each sample, productive Simpson clonality was calculated by taking the square root of Simpson's diversity index across productive rearrangements. Drawn from immuneACCESS, this table holds only the in-frame rearrangements with V and J called that TCRdb kept. Clones are partly lost; checked studies trace under half to an unresolved V gene and leave the rest unexplained. V and J calls and clone size are those listed in that table; D and trimming were worked out from the DNA. In all, the sample holds roughly 73,000 clones, and approximately 78% of those were seen once. Jointly, the top ten make up around 15% of the sample.

The collaborating institutions used their own protocols to collect whole blood in K2EDTA tubes. For TCRbeta analysis, collaborator samples were shipped as frozen whole blood, as isolated PBMCs, or as DNA extracted from either sample type. The clonotype originates from a human donor in a cohort sampled during active COVID-19. Sequencing was carried out using peripheral blood. This chain is built from TRBV20-1 and TRBJ2-5; too little of a D gene remains to name it. The bases read TGCAGTGCTAGCTCCGCGGAGACCCAGTACTTC. Its protein is CSASSAETQYF.